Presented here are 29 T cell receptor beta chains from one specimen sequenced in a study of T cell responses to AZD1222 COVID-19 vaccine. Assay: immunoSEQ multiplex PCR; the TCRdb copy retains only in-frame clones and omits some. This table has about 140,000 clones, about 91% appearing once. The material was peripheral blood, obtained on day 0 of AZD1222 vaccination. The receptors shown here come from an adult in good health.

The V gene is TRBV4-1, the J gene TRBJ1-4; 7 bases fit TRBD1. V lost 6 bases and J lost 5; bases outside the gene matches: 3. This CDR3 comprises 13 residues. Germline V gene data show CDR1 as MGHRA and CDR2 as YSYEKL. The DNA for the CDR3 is TGCGCCAGCAGAAGACAGGGAAATGAAAAACTGTTTTTT. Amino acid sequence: CASRRQGNEKLFF.

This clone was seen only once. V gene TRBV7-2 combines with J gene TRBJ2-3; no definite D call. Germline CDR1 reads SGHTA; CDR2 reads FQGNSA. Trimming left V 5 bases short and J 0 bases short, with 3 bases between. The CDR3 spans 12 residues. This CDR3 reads CASSLSTDTQYF. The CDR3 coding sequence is TGTGCCAGCAGCCTAAGCACAGATACGCAGTATTTT. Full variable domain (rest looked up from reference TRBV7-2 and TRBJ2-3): GAGVSQSPSNKVTEKGKDVELRCDPISGHTALYWYRQSLGQGLEFLIYFQGNSAPDKSGLPSDRFSAERTGGSVSTLTIQRTQQEDSAVYLCASSLSTDTQYFGPGTRLTVL.

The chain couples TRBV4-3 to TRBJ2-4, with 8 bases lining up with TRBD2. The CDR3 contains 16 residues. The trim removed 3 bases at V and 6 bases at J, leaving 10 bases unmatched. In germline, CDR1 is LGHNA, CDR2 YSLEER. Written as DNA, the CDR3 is TGCGCCAGCAGCCAGTCTCCGCCGGGGGGGATAAACATTCAGTACTTC. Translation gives CASSQSPPGGINIQYF.

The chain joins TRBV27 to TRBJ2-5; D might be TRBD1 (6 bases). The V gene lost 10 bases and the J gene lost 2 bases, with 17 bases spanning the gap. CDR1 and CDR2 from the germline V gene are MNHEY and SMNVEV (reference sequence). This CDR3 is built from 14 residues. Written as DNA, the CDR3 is TGTGCCACTAGACGACAGGCAAAGCAAGAGACCCAGTACTTC. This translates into CATRRQAKQETQYF.

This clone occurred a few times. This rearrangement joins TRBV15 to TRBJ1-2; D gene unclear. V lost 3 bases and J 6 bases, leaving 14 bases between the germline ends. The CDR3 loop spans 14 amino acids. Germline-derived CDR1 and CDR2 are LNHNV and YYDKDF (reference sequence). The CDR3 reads CATSRRWGDDGYTF. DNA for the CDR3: TGTGCCACCAGCAGGCGTTGGGGAGACGATGGCTACACCTTC.

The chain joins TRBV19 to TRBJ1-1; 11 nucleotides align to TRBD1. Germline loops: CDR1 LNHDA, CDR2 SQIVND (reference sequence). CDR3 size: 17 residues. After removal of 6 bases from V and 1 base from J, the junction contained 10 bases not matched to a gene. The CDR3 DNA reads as TGTGCCAGTAGGAGGACAGGGGGCCTACCCTCGAACACTGAAGCTTTCTTT. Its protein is CASRRTGGLPSNTEAFF. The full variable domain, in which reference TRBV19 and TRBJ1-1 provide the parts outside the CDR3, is DGGITQSPKYLFRKEGQNVTLSCEQNLNHDAMYWYRQDPGQGLRLIYYSQIVNDFQKGDIAEGYSVSREKKESFPLTVTSAQKNPTAFYLCASRRTGGLPSNTEAFFGQGTRLTVV.

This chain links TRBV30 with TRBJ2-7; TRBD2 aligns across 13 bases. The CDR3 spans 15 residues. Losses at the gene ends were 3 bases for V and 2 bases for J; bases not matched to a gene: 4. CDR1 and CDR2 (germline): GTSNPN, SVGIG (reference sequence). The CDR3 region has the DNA TGTGCCTGGAGCCCGGGGACTAGCGGGGCCTACGAGCAGTACTTC. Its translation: CAWSPGTSGAYEQYF.

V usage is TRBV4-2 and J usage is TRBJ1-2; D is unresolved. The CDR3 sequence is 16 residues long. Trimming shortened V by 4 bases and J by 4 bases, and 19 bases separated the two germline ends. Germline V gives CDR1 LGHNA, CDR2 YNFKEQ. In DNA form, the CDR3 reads TGTGCCAGCAGCCCCGAACAGAGGGTTTTCGGCTATGGCTACACCTTC. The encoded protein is CASSPEQRVFGYGYTF.

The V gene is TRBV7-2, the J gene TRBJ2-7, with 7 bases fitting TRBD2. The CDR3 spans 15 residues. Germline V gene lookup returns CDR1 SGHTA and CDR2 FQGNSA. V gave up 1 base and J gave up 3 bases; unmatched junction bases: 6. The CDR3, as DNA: TGTGCCAGCAGCTTAGACGGCGGGAGAGGCTACGAGCAGTACTTC. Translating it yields CASSLDGGRGYEQYF. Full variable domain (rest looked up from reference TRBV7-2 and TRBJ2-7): GAGVSQSPSNKVTEKGKDVELRCDPISGHTALYWYRQSLGQGLEFLIYFQGNSAPDKSGLPSDRFSAERTGGSVSTLTIQRTQQEDSAVYLCASSLDGGRGYEQYFGPGTRLTVT.

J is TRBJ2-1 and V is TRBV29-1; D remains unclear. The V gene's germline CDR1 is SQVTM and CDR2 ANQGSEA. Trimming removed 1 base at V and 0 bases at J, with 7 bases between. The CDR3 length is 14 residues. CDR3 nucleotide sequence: TGCAGCGTTGAAGTCAGTAGCTCCTACAATGAGCAGTTCTTC. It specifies CSVEVSSSYNEQFF.

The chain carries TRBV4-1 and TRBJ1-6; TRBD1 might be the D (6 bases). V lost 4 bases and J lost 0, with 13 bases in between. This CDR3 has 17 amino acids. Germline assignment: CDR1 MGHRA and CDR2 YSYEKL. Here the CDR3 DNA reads TGCGCCAGCAGCCCTGTGGGGGCAAGCTCCTATAATTCACCCCTCCACTTT. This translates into CASSPVGASSYNSPLHF.

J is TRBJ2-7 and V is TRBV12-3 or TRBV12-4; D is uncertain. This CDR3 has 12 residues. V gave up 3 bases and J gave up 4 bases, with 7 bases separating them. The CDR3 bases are TGTGCCAGCAGTTTTGGCGCTTACGAGCAGTACTTC. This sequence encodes CASSFGAYEQYF.

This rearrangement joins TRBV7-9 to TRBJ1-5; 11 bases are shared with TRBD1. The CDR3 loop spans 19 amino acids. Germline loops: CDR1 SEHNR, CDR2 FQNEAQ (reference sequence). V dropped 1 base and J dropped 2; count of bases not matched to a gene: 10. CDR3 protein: CASSLGFGTGGQGNQPQHF. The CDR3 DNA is TGTGCCAGCAGCTTAGGGTTCGGGACAGGGGGTCAAGGCAATCAGCCCCAGCATTTT.

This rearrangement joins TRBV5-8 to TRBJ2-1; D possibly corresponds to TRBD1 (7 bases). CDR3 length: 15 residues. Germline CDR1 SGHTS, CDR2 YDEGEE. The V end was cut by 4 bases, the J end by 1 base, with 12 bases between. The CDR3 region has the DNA TGTGCCAGCAGCCGCGGGGACAGATCCTACAATGAGCAGTTCTTC. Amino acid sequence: CASSRGDRSYNEQFF. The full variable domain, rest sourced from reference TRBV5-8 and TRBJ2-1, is EAGVTQSPTHLIKTRGQQATLRCSPISGHTSVYWYQQALGLGLQFLLWYDEGEERNRGNFPPRFSGRQFPNYSSELNVNALELEDSALYLCASSRGDRSYNEQFFGPGTRLTVL.

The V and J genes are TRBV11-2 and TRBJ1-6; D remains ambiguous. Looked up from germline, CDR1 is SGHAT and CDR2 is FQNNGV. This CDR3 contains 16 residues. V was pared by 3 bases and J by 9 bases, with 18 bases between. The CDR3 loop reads CASSFGSSGVSSPLHF. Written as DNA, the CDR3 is TGTGCCAGCAGCTTTGGCAGTTCGGGCGTCAGTTCACCCCTCCACTTT.

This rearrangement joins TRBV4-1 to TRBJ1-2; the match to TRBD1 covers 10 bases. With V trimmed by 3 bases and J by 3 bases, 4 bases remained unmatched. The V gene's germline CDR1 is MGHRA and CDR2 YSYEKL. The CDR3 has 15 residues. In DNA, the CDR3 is TGCGCCAGCAGCCATAGGGGGACAGGGGACTATGGCTACACCTTC. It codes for CASSHRGTGDYGYTF.

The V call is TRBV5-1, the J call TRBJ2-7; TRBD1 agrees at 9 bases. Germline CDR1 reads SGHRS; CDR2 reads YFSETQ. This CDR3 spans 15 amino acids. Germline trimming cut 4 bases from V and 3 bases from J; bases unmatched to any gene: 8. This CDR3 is CASSPVGQGLYEQYF. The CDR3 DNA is TGCGCCAGCAGCCCCGTGGGACAGGGCCTCTACGAGCAGTACTTC. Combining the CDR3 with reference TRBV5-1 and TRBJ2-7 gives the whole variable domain KAGVTQTPRYLIKTRGQQVTLSCSPISGHRSVSWYQQTPGQGLQFLFEYFSETQRNKGNFPGRFSGRQFSNSRSEMNVSTLELGDSALYLCASSPVGQGLYEQYFGPGTRLTVT.

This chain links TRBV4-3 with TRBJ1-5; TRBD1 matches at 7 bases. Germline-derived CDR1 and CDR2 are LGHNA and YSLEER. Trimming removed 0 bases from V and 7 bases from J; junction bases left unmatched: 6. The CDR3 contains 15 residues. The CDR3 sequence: CASSQDWEGAQPQHF. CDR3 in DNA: TGCGCCAGCAGCCAAGATTGGGAGGGGGCCCAGCCCCAGCATTTT.

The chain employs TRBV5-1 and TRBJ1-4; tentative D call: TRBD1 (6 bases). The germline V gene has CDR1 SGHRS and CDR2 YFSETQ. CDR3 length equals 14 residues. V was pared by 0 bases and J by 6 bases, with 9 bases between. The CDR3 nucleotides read TGCGCCAGCAGCTTGGAGGGGGGCGATGAAAAACTGTTTTTT. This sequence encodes CASSLEGGDEKLFF.

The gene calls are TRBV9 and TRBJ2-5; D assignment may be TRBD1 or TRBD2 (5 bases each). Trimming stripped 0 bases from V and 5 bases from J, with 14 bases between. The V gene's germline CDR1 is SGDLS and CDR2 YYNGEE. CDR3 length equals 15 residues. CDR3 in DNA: TGTGCCAGCAGCGTAGTCTCCAATTGGGGGGAGACCCAGTACTTC. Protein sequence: CASSVVSNWGETQYF.

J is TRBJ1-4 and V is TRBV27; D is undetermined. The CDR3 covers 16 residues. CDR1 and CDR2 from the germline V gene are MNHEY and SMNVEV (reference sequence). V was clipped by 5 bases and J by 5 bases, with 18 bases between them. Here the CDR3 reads CASSHLTPPENEKLFF. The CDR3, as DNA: TGTGCCAGCAGTCACCTTACACCACCTGAGAATGAAAAACTGTTTTTT. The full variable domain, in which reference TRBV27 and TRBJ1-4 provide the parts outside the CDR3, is EAQVTQNPRYLITVTGKKLTVTCSQNMNHEYMSWYRQDPGLGLRQIYYSMNVEVTDKGDVPEGYKVSRKEKRNFPLILESPSPNQTSLYFCASSHLTPPENEKLFFGSGTQLSVL.

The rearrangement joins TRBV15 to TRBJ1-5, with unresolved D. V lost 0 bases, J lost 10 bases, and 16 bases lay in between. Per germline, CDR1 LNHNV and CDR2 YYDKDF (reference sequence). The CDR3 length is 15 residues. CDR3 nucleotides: TGTGCCACCAGCAGAGATCCCGGCAGTAATAACCCCCAGCATTTT. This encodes CATSRDPGSNNPQHF.

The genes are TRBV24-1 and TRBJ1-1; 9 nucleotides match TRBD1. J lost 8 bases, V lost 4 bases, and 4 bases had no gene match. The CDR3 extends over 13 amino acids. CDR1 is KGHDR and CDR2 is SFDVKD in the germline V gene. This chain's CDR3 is CATSDPDRGEAFF. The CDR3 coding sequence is TGTGCCACCAGTGACCCCGACAGGGGGGAAGCTTTCTTT.

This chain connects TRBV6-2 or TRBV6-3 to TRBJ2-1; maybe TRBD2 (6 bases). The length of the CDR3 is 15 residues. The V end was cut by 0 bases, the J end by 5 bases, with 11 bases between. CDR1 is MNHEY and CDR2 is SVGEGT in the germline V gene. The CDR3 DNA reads TGTGCCAGCAGTTACTCATGGGAGGACGACAATGAGCAGTTCTTC. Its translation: CASSYSWEDDNEQFF.

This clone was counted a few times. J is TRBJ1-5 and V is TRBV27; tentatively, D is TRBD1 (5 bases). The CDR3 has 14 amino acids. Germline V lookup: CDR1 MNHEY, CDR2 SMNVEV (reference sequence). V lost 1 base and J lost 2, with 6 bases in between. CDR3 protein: CASSLLGGNQPQHF. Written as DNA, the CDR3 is TGTGCCAGCAGTTTATTGGGGGGCAATCAGCCCCAGCATTTT.

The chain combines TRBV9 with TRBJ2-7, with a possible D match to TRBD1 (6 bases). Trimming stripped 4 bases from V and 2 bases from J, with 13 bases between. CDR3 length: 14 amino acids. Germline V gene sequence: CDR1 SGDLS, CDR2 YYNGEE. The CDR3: CASSPRTVTYEQYF. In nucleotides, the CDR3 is TGTGCCAGCAGCCCCCGGACAGTTACCTACGAGCAGTACTTC.

The CDR3 is CASSVEINSYEQYF. The CDR3 DNA reads TGTGCCAGCAGCGTCGAGATAAACTCCTACGAGCAGTACTTC. V is TRBV9 and J is TRBJ2-7; D gene uncertain. Trimming removed 2 bases from V and 0 bases from J, with 9 bases in between. The CDR3 contains 14 residues. Germline V gene data show CDR1 as SGDLS and CDR2 as YYNGEE.

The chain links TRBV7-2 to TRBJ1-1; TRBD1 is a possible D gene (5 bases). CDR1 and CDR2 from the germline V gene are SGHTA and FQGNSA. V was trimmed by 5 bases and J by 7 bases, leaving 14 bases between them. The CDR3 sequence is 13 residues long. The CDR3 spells CASSQTADLEAFF. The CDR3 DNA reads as TGTGCCAGCAGCCAGACAGCGGACCTTGAAGCTTTCTTT.

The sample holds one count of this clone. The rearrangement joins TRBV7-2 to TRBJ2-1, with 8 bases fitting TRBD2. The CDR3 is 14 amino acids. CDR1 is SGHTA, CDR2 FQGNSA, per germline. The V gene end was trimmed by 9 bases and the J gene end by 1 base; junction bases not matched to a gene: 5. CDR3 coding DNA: TGTGCCAGTAACGGGGGGGGTTCCTACAATGAGCAGTTCTTC. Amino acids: CASNGGGSYNEQFF.